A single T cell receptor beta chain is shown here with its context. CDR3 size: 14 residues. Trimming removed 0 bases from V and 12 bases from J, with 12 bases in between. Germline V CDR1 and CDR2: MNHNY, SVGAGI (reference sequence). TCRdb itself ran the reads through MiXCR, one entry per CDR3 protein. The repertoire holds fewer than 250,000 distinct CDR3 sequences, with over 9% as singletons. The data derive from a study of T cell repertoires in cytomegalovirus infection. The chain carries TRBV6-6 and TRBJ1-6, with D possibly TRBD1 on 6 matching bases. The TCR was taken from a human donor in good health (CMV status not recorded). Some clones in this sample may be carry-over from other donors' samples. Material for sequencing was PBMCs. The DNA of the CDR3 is TGTGCCAGCAGTTACTCGGGGACACAGAAACCCCTCCACTTT. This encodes CASSYSGTQKPLHF.